One T cell receptor (beta chain) is described in this entry. The antigen is unknown. This entry is derived from a study of cytomegalovirus exposure and HLA in healthy donors. Points from the study as a whole: By a later analysis, the bulk of CMV-associated TCR beta chains appeared HLA-restricted. The authors later found TCR association rates varying by HLA locus, with DRB1 most and HLA-C fewest. Per a later analysis, 18,000 or so TCR beta sequences showed association with HLA alleles at 0.05 false discovery rate.

The PCR made use of 60 Vbeta and 13 Jbeta primers. Clones were read by immunoSEQ multiplex PCR, and TCRdb kept only the in-frame ones, dropping some. The sample has under 200,000 clones, around 80% seen once; the top ten hold about 1.8%. The CDR3 extends over 15 amino acids. Germline CDR1 is SGHVS and CDR2 is FQNEAQ. Between the trimmed V and J ends, which lost 0 bases and 1 base, there was a span of 9 bases. This receptor was identified in a young woman in good health and CMV-seronegative. The genes are TRBV7-8 and TRBJ1-1; TRBD1 might be the D (5 bases). The sequencing input was PBMCs. In DNA form, the CDR3 reads TGTGCCAGCAGCTTAGCGGGGGGGTCGAACACTGAAGCTTTCTTT. It translates to CASSLAGGSNTEAFF.